The 3 T cell receptor beta chains given below trace back to one sample, sequenced in a study of CD8 T cells in Susac syndrome. After extraction with the RNeasy kit, about 0.45 to 1 ug of the RNA was reverse transcribed using random hexamers. TCRdb recomputed calls from the immunoSEQ multiplex PCR reads with MiXCR, one row per CDR3 protein. This table holds 180,000 or so distinct CDR3 sequences, approximately 96% found once. Sequencing input: CD4+ T cells from PBMCs. The receptors were sampled from a human donor in good health.

The J gene is TRBJ1-6, the V gene TRBV27; unclear D gene. From germline, CDR1 is MNHEY and CDR2 SMNVEV (reference sequence). The CDR3 covers 15 residues. Trimming shortened V by 6 bases and J by 10 bases, and 19 bases separated the two germline ends. CDR3 loop: CASSQPTVLGSPLHF. The CDR3 bases are TGTGCCAGCAGCCAACCTACGGTCCTGGGGTCACCCCTCCACTTT.

The chain employs TRBV29-1 and TRBJ1-6; D call uncertain. In germline, CDR1 is SQVTM, CDR2 ANQGSEA. V lost 1 base to trimming and J lost 7 bases, with 8 bases between them. This CDR3 is 13 amino acids long. CDR3 protein: CSVEVTANSPLHF. The DNA of the CDR3 is TGCAGCGTTGAAGTCACGGCAAATTCACCCCTCCACTTT.

In this sample, this clonotype turned up once. V usage is TRBV12-3 or TRBV12-4 and J usage is TRBJ2-7; 7 nucleotides agree with TRBD1. J gave up 5 bases and V 8 bases, and 12 bases lay outside the gene matches. The CDR3 is 14 amino acids. The CDR3 reads CASSPGDRVDEQYF. The CDR3 nucleotides are TGTGCCAGCTCTCCCGGAGACAGGGTTGACGAGCAGTACTTC.